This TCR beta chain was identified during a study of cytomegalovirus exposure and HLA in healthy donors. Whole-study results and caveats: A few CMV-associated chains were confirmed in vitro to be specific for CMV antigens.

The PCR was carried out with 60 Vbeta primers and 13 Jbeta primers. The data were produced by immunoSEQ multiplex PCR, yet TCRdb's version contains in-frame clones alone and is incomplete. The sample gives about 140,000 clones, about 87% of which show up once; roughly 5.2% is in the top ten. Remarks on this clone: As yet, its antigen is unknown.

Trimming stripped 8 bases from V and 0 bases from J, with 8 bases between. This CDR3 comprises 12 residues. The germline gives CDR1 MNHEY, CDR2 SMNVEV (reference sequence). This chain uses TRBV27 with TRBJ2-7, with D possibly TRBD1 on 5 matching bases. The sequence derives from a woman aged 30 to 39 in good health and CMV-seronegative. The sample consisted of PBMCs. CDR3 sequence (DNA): TGTGCCAGCCGCACAGGCTCCTACGAGCAGTACTTC. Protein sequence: CASRTGSYEQYF.